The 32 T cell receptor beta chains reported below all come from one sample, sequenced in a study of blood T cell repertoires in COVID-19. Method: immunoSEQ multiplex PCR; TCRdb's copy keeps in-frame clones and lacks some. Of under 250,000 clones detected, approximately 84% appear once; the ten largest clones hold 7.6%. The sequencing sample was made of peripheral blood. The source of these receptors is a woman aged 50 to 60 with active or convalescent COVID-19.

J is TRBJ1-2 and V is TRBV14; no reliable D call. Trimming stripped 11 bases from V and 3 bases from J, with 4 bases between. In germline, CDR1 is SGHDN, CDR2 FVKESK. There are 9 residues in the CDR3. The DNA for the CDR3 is TGTGCCGGCTACTATGGCTACACCTTC. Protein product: CAGYYGYTF.

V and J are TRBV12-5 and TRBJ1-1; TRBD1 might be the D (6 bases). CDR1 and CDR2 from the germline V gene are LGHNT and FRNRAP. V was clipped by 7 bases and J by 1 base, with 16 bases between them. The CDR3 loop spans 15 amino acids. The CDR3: CASAPRGGQNTEAFF. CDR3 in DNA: TGTGCTAGTGCCCCCCGGGGGGGGCAGAACACTGAAGCTTTCTTT.

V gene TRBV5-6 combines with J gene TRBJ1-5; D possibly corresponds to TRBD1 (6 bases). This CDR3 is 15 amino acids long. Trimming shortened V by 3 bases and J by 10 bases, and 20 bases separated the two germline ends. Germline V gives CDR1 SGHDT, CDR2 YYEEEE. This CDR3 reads CASSYLGRGPRPQHF. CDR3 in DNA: TGTGCCAGCAGCTATCTTGGCAGGGGTCCTCGACCCCAGCATTTT.

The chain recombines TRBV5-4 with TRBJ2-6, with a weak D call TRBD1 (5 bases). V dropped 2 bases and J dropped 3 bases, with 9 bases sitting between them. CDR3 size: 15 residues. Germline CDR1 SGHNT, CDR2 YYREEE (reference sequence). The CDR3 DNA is TGTGCCAGCAGCTTTTTTAGGGGTGGGGCCAACGTCCTGACTTTC. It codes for CASSFFRGGANVLTF. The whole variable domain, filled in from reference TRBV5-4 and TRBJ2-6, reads ETGVTQSPTHLIKTRGQQVTLRCSSQSGHNTVSWYQQALGQGPQFIFQYYREEENGRGNFPPRFSGLQFPNYSSELNVNALELDDSALYLCASSFFRGGANVLTFGAGSRLTVL.

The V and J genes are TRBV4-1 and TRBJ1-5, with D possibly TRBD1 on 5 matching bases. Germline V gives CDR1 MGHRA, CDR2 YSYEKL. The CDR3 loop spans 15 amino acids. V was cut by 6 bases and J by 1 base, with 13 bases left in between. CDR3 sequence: CASSPRTQSNQPQHF. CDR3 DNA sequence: TGCGCCAGCAGTCCCCGGACACAGAGCAATCAGCCCCAGCATTTT.

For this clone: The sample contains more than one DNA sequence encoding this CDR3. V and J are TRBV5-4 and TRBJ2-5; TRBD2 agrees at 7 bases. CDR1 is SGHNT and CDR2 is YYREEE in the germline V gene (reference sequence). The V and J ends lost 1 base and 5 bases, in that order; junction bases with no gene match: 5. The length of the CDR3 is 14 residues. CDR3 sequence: CASSLNPGGETQYF. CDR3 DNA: TGTGCCAGCAGCTTGAATCCCGGGGGGGAGACCCAGTACTTC.

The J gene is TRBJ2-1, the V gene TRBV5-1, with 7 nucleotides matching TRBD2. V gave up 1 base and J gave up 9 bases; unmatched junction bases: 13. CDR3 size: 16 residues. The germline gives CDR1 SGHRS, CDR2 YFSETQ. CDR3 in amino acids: CASSLRGDSPGGEQFF. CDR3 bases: TGCGCCAGCAGCTTGCGGGGGGACTCCCCTGGTGGTGAGCAGTTCTTC.

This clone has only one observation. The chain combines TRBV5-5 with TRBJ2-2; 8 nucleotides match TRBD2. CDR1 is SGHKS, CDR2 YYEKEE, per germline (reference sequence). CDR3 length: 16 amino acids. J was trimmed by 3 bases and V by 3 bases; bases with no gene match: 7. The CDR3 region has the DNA TGTGCCAGCAGCTGGGCCAGCGGGAGCGACACCGGGGAGCTGTTTTTT. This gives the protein CASSWASGSDTGELFF.

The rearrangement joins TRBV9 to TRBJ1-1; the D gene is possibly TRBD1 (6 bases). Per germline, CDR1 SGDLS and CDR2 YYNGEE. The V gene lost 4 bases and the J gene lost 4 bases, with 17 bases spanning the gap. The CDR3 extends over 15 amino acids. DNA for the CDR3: TGTGCCAGCAGCTCTCCGGGACATGGTGGCACTGAAGCTTTCTTT. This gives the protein CASSSPGHGGTEAFF.

The CDR3 here is CASSPAGGEQYV. DNA for the CDR3: TGTGCCAGCAGCCCCGCGGGGGGCGAGCAGTACGTC. The gene calls are TRBV12-3 or TRBV12-4 and TRBJ2-7; 8 nucleotides line up with TRBD2. The CDR3 consists of 12 residues. Trimming at V came to 6 bases and at J to 6 bases, leaving 4 bases not matched to a gene.

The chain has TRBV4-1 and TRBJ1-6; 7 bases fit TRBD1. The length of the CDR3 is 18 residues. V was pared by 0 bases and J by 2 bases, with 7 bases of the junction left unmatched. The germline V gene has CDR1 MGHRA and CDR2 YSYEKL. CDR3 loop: CASSQDFSGTAYNSPLHF. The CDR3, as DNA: TGCGCCAGCAGCCAAGATTTTTCCGGGACAGCCTATAATTCACCCCTCCACTTT.

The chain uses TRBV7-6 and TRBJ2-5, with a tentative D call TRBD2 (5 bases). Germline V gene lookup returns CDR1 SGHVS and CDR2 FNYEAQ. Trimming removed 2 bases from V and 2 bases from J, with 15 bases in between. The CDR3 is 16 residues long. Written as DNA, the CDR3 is TGTGCCAGCAGCTTACGGGGTGGGCTCATACAAGAGACCCAGTACTTC. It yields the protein CASSLRGGLIQETQYF.

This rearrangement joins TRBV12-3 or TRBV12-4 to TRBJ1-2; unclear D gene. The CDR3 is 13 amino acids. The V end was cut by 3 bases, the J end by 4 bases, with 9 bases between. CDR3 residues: CASSFVQVYGYTF. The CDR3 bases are TGTGCCAGCAGTTTTGTCCAGGTCTATGGCTACACCTTC.

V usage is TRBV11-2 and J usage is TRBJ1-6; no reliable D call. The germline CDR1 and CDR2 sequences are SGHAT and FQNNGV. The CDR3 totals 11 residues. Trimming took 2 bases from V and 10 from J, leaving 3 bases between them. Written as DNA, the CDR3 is TGTGCCAGCAGCTTAAGCTCACCCCTCCACTTT. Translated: CASSLSSPLHF.

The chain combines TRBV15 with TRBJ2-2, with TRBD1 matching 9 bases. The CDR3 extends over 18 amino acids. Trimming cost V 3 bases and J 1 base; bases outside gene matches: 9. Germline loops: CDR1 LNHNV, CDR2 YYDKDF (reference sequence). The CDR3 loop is CATSRDLPGQGNTGELFF. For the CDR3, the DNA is TGTGCCACCAGCAGGGATCTTCCGGGACAGGGGAACACCGGGGAGCTGTTTTTT.

CDR3 DNA sequence: TGTGCCAGCAGTTCGGCGGTAGGACAGGGTATCCGTACAAATTCACCCCTCCACTTT. Translation gives CASSSAVGQGIRTNSPLHF. The chain couples TRBV28 to TRBJ1-6, with 8 positions matching TRBD1. In germline, CDR1 is MDHEN, CDR2 SYDVKM. The V segment lost 4 bases and the J segment 7 bases; nucleotides outside the gene matches: 18. The CDR3 contains 19 residues.

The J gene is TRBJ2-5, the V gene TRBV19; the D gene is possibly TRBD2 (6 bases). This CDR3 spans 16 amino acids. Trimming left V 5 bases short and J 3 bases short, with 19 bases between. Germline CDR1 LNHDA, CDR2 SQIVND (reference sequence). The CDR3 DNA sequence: TGTGCCAGTAGTCCTAGGAGGGCGAGTGTCGAAGAGACCCAGTACTTC. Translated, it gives CASSPRRASVEETQYF.

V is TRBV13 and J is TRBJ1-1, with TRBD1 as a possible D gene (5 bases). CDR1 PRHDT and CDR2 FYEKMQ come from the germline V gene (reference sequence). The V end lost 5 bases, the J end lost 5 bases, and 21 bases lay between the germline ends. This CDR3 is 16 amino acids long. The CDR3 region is CASSVGTDPMRTEAFF. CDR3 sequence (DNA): TGTGCCAGCAGCGTCGGGACTGACCCCATGAGAACTGAAGCTTTCTTT.

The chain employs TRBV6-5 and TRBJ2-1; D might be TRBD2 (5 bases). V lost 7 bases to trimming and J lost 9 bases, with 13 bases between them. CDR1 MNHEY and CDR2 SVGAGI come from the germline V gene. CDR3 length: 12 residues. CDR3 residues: CASTITGSEQFF. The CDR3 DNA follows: TGTGCCAGCACTATTACGGGGAGTGAGCAGTTCTTC.

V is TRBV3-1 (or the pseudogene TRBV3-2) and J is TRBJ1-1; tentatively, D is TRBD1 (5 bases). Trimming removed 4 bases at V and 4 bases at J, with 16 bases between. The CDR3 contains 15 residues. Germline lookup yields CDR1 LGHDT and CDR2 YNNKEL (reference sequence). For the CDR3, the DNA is TGTGCCAGCAGCCCCCGGCCGGGGGTAGGCACTGAAGCTTTCTTT. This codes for CASSPRPGVGTEAFF.

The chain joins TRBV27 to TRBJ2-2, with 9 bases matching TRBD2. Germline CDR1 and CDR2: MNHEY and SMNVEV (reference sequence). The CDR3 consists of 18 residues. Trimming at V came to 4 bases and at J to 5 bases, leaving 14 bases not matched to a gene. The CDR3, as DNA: TGTGCCAGCAGTTCTCCCCGAGCGGGAGGTCTGTTTACCGGGGAGCTGTTTTTT. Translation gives CASSSPRAGGLFTGELFF.

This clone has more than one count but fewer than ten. The CDR3, as DNA: TGTGCCAGCTCACCAGGGGGCGTCATCACAGATACGCAGTATTTT. Translation: CASSPGGVITDTQYF. The chain uses TRBV18 and TRBJ2-3; D possibly corresponds to TRBD1 (6 bases). Germline lookup yields CDR1 KGHSH and CDR2 LQKENI. This CDR3 spans 15 amino acids. V lost 2 bases to trimming and J lost 2 bases, with 11 bases between them.

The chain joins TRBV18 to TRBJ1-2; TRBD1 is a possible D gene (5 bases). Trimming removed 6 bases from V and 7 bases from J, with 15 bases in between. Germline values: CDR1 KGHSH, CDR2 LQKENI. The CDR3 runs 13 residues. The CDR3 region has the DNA TGTGCCAGCTCCCTCGGGACTCTAGCTGGCTACACCTTC. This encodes CASSLGTLAGYTF.

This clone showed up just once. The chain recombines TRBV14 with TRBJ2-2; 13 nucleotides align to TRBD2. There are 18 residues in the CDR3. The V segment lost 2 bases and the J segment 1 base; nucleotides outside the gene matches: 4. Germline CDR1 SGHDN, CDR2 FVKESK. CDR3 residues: CASSQSGLAGENTGELFF. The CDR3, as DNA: TGTGCCAGCAGCCAAAGTGGACTAGCGGGAGAGAACACCGGGGAGCTGTTTTTT.

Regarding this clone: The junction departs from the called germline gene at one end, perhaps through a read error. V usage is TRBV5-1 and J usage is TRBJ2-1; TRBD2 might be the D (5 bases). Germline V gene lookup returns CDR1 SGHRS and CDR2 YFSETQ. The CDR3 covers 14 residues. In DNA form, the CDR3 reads TGCGCCAGCGGCTTTAGCGTGGCCACGAGGGAGCAGTTCTTC. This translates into CASGFSVATREQFF.

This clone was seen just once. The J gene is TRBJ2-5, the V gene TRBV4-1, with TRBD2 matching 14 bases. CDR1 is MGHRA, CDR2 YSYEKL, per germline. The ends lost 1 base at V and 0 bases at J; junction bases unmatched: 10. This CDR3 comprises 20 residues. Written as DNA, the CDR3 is TGCGCCAGCAGCCAAGGGGGGACTAGCGGGAGAAAGTCGTACCAAGAGACCCAGTACTTC. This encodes CASSQGGTSGRKSYQETQYF.

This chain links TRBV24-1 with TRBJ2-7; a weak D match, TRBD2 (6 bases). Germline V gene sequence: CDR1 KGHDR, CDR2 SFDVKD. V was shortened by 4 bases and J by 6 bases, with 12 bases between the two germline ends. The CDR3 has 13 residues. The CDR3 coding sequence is TGTGCCACCAGTGACAGCGCGGGGTCCGAGCAGTACTTC. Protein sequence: CATSDSAGSEQYF.

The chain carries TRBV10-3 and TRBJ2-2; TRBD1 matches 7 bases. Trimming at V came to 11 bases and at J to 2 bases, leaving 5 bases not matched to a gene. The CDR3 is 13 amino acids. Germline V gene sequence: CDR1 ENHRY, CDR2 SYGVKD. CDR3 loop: CAVRTGNTGELFF. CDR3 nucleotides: TGTGCCGTACGGACAGGTAACACCGGGGAGCTGTTTTTT.

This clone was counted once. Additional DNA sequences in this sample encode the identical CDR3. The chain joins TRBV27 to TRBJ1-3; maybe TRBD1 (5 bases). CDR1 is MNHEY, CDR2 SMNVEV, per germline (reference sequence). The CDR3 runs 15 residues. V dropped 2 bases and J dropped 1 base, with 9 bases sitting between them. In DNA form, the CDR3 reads TGTGCCAGCAGTTTAACCGGGGGTTCTGGAAACACCATATATTTT. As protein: CASSLTGGSGNTIYF.

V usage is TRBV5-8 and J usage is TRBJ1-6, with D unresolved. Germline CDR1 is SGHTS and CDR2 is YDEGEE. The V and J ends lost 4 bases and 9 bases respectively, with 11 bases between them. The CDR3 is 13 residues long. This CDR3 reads CASSRAAGSPLHF. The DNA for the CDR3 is TGTGCCAGCAGCCGGGCCGCGGGTTCACCCCTCCACTTT.

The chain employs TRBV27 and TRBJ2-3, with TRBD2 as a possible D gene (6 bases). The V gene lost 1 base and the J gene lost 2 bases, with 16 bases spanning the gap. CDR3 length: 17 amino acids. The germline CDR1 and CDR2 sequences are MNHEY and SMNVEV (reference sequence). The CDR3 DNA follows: TGTGCCAGCAGTTTATATCTCCCTAGCGCGATCACAGATACGCAGTATTTT. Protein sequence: CASSLYLPSAITDTQYF.

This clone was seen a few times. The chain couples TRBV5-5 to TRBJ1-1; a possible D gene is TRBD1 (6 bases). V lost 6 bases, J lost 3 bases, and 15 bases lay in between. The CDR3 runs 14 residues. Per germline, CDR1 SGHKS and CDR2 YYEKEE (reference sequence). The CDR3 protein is CASTWGGGDTEAFF. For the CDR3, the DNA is TGTGCCAGCACCTGGGGGGGCGGGGACACTGAAGCTTTCTTT.